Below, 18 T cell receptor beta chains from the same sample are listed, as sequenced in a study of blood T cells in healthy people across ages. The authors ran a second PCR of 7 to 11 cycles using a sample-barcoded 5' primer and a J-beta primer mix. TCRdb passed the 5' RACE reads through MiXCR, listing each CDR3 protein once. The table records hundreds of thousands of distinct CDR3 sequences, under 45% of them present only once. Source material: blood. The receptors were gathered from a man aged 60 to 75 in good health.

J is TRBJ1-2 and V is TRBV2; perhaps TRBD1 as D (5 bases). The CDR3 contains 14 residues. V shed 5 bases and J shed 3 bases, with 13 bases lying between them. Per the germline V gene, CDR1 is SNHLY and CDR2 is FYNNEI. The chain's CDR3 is CASSLGREYYGYTF. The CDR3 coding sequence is TGTGCCAGCAGTCTTGGCAGGGAATACTATGGCTACACCTTC.

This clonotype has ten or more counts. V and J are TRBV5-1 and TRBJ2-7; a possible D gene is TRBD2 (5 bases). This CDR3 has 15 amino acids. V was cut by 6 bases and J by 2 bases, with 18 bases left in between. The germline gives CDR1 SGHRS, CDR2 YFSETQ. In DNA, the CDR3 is TGCGCCAGCACCGACGGCGGGTACGGAGCCTACGAGCAGTACTTC. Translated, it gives CASTDGGYGAYEQYF.

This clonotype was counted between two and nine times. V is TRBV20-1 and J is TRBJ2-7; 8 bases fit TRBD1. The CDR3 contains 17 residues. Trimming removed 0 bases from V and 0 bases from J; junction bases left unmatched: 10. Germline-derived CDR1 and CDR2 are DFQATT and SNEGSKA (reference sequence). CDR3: CSARDITDRGISYEQYF. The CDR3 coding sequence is TGCAGTGCTAGAGACATCACCGACAGGGGAATCTCCTACGAGCAGTACTTC.

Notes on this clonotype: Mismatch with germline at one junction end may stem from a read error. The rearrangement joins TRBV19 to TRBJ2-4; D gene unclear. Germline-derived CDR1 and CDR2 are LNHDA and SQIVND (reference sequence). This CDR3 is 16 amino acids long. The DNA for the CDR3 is TGCGCCAGTAGTATTAAGCAGTCGATAGCCAAAAACATTCAGTACTTC. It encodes CASSIKQSIAKNIQYF. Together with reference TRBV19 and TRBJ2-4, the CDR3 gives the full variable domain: DGGITQSPKYLFRKEGQNVTLSCEQNLNHDAMYWYRQDPGQGLRLIYYSQIVNDFQKGDIAEGYSVSREKKESFPLTVTSAQKNPTAFYLCASSIKQSIAKNIQYFGAGTRLSVL.

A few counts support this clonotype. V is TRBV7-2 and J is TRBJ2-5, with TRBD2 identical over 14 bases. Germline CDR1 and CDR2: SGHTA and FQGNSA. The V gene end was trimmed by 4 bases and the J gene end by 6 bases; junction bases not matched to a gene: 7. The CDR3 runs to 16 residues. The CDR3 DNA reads TGTGCCAGCAGCTCTCGACTAGCGGGGGGGCCTCAGACCCAGTACTTC. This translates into CASSSRLAGGPQTQYF. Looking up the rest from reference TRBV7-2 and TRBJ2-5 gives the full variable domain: GAGVSQSPSNKVTEKGKDVELRCDPISGHTALYWYRQSLGQGLEFLIYFQGNSAPDKSGLPSDRFSAERTGGSVSTLTIQRTQQEDSAVYLCASSSRLAGGPQTQYFGPGTRLLVL.

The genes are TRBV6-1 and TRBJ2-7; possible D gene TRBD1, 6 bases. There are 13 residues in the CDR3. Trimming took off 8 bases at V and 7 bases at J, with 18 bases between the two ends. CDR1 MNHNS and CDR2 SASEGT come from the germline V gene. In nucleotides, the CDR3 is TGTGCCAGCGAGATGGTGGGGGCCGGAGAGCAGTACTTC. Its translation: CASEMVGAGEQYF.

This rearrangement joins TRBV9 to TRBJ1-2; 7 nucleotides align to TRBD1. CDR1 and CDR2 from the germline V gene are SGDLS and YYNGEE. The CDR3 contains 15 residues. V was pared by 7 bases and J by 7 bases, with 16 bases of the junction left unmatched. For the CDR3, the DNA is TGTGCCAGCGGTCCCGGGACAGCCGACTGGTCTGGCTACACCTTC. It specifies CASGPGTADWSGYTF.

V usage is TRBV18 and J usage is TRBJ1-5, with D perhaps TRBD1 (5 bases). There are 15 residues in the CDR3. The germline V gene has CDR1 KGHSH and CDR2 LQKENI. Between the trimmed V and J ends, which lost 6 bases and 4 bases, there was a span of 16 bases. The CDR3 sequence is CASSETAGGNQPQHF. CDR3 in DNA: TGTGCCAGCTCCGAGACAGCCGGGGGGAATCAGCCCCAGCATTTT.

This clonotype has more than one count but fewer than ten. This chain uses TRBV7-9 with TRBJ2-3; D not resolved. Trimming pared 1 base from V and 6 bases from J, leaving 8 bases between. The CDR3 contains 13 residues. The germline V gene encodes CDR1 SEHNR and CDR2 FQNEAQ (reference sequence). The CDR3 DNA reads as TGTGCCAGCAGCTTAGGTGTTGTGGATACGCAGTATTTT. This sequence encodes CASSLGVVDTQYF.

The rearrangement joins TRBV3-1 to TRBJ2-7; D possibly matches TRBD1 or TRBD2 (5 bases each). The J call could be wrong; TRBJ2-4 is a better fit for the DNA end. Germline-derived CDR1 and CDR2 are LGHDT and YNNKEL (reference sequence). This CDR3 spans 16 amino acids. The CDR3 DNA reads TGTGCCAGCAGCCAAGGGCCGGGATTAAGGGGAAACATTCAGTACTTC. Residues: CASSQGPGLRGNIQYF.

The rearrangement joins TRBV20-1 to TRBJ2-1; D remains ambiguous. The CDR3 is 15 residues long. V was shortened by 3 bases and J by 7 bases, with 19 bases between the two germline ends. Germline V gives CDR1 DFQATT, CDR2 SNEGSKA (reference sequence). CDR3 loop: CSARGYRVLKNEQFF. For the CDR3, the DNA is TGCAGTGCTAGGGGTTATAGGGTGTTGAAGAATGAGCAGTTCTTC.

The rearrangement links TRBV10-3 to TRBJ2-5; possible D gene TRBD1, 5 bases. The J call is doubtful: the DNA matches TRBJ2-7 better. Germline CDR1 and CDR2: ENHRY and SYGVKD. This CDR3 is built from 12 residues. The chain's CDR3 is CAISGIGDEQYF. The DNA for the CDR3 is TGTGCCATCAGTGGGATAGGGGACGAGCAGTACTTC.

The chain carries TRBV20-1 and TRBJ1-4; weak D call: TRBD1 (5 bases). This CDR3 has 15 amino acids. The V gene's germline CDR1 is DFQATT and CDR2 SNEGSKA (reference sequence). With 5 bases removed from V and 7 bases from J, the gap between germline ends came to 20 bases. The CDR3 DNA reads TGCAGTGCTCTCCCCGGGGGGAGCCATAGTGAAAAACTGTTTTTT. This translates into CSALPGGSHSEKLFF.

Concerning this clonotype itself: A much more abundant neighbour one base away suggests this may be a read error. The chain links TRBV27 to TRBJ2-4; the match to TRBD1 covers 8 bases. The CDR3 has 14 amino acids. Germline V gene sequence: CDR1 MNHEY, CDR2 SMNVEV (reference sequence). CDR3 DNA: TGTGCCAGCAGCGATCAGGGGGCCAAAGACATTCAGTACTTC. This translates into CASSDQGAKDIQYF.

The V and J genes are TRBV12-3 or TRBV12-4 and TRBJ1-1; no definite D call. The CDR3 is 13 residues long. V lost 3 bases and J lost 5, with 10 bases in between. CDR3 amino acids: CASSLGLQTEAFF. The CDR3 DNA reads TGTGCCAGCAGTTTGGGATTGCAGACTGAAGCTTTCTTT.

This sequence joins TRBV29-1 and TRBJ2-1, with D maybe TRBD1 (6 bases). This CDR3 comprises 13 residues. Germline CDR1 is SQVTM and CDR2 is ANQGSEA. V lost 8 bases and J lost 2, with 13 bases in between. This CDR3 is CSFLDSPYNEQFF. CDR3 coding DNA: TGCAGCTTCCTGGACAGCCCCTACAATGAGCAGTTCTTC.

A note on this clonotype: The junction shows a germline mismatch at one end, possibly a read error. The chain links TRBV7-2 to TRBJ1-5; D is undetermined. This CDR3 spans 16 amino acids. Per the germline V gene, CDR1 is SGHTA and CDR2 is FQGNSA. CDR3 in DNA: TGTGCCAGCAGCTTAGAGTACGGTTCTGGCAATCGGCCCCAGCATTTT. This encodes CASSLEYGSGNRPQHF.

CDR3: CASSAPANQETQYF. CDR3 nucleotides: TGTGCCAGCAGTGCCCCTGCAAATCAAGAGACCCAGTACTTC. The chain employs TRBV12-3 or TRBV12-4 and TRBJ2-5; the D is unclear. The V end was cut by 5 bases, the J end by 2 bases, with 12 bases between. The CDR3 contains 14 residues.